The 16 T cell receptor beta chains listed next were all sequenced from one sample in a study of Ad26.COV2.S vaccination and SARS-CoV-2 variants. TCRdb's copy holds only in-frame clones and misses some; the assay was immunoSEQ multiplex PCR. The repertoire holds roughly 390,000 clones, with about 85% as singletons. Treatment: around 19 received Ad26.COV2.S at low or high dose, single or two shots; 5 received placebo; per-sample allocation not given. Sampling occurred on day 63 after the first vaccine or placebo injection. The input for sequencing was peripheral blood, taken in a trial of Ad26.COV2.S vaccine versus placebo. These receptors all come from a person between 18 and 59 years old who received the Ad26.COV2.S COVID-19 vaccine or a placebo.

V usage is TRBV30 and J usage is TRBJ2-7; 10 nucleotides match TRBD1. This CDR3 contains 15 residues. The V and J ends lost 3 bases and 1 base, in that order; junction bases with no gene match: 6. CDR1 and CDR2 (germline): GTSNPN, SVGIG (reference sequence). CDR3: CAWRVPGQGSYEQYF. In DNA, the CDR3 is TGTGCCTGGAGGGTGCCGGGACAGGGGTCCTACGAGCAGTACTTC.

In DNA form, the CDR3 reads TGTGCCAGTACCCTGAGGCCTAGCGGGGGCCCCCCTCTTTTGGATGAGCAGTTCTTC. It codes for CASTLRPSGGPPLLDEQFF. The chain employs TRBV19 and TRBJ2-1, with TRBD2 matching over 10 bases. Germline V gene sequence: CDR1 LNHDA, CDR2 SQIVND (reference sequence). V dropped 7 bases and J dropped 8; count of bases not matched to a gene: 23. CDR3 length: 19 amino acids.

The chain is built from TRBV5-1 and TRBJ1-5; no clear D gene. CDR3 size: 15 residues. Germline V gene sequence: CDR1 SGHRS, CDR2 YFSETQ. The ends were cut back, 2 bases at V and 4 bases at J, with 13 bases in the middle. As DNA, the CDR3 is TGCGCCAGCAGCTTAAACGACGGGATGAATCAGCCCCAGCATTTT. It translates to CASSLNDGMNQPQHF.

V is TRBV6-2 or TRBV6-3 and J is TRBJ1-4; D is unresolved. Germline CDR1 MNHEY, CDR2 SVGEGT. The CDR3 totals 12 residues. The V end lost 0 bases, the J end lost 8 bases, and 4 bases lay between the germline ends. In DNA form, the CDR3 reads TGTGCCAGCAGTTACTCGAGGGAAAAACTGTTTTTT. This encodes CASSYSREKLFF.

The CDR3 loop reads CASSGGREWTEAFF. In nucleotides, the CDR3 is TGTGCCAGCAGCGGGGGGAGGGAGTGGACTGAAGCTTTCTTT. The gene calls are TRBV2 and TRBJ1-1; tentatively, D is TRBD1 (5 bases). CDR3 size: 14 residues. Trimming pared 6 bases from V and 5 bases from J, leaving 16 bases between. The V gene's germline CDR1 is SNHLY and CDR2 FYNNEI. Based on the CDR3 plus reference TRBV2 and TRBJ1-1, the full variable domain is EPEVTQTPSHQVTQMGQEVILRCVPISNHLYFYWYRQILGQKVEFLVSFYNNEISEKSEIFDDQFSVERPDGSNFTLKIRSTKLEDSAMYFCASSGGREWTEAFFGQGTRLTVV.

This clone was recorded only once. The chain employs TRBV5-5 and TRBJ1-2, with D unclear. Trimming shortened V by 2 bases and J by 5 bases, and 16 bases separated the two germline ends. The germline CDR1 and CDR2 sequences are SGHKS and YYEKEE (reference sequence). The CDR3 spans 15 residues. The CDR3 is CASSFRSLFGYGYTF. CDR3 coding DNA: TGTGCCAGCAGCTTTCGGAGCCTCTTTGGGTATGGCTACACCTTC. Looking up the rest from reference TRBV5-5 and TRBJ1-2 gives the full variable domain: DAGVTQSPTHLIKTRGQQVTLRCSPISGHKSVSWYQQVLGQGPQFIFQYYEKEERGRGNFPDRFSARQFPNYSSELNVNALLLGDSALYLCASSFRSLFGYGYTFGSGTRLTVV.

This clone was counted a single time. This sequence joins TRBV7-8 and TRBJ2-7, with 13 bases aligning to TRBD2. The CDR3 covers 18 residues. V trimming: 4 bases; J trimming: 2 bases; junction bases outside the gene matches: 11. The germline V gene has CDR1 SGHVS and CDR2 FQNEAQ. CDR3 residues: CASSSRTSGGPGPYEQYF. The CDR3, as DNA: TGTGCCAGCAGCTCTCGGACTAGCGGGGGTCCGGGGCCCTACGAGCAGTACTTC.

The chain couples TRBV14 to TRBJ1-1, with 11 bases matching TRBD1. The germline V gene encodes CDR1 SGHDN and CDR2 FVKESK. Trimming at V came to 3 bases and at J to 4 bases, leaving 7 bases not matched to a gene. The CDR3 extends over 16 amino acids. The DNA of the CDR3 is TGTGCCAGCAGCCAGGCAGGGACAGGGGGAAGCACTGAAGCTTTCTTT. It codes for CASSQAGTGGSTEAFF.

This clone was seen a single time. The chain is built from TRBV6-5 and TRBJ2-1; 8 positions match TRBD2. The trim removed 7 bases at V and 7 bases at J, leaving 9 bases unmatched. The germline V gene has CDR1 MNHEY and CDR2 SVGAGI. The CDR3 totals 14 residues. The CDR3 nucleotides are TGTGCCAGCATGACACCGGGGGGGCGGAATGAGCAGTTCTTC. Its protein is CASMTPGGRNEQFF.

The chain couples TRBV6-1 to TRBJ1-1; D is unresolved. CDR3 length equals 12 residues. V lost 3 bases and J lost 5, with 7 bases in between. CDR1 and CDR2 (germline): MNHNS, SASEGT. CDR3 loop: CASSDILTEAFF. The CDR3 DNA is TGTGCCAGCAGTGACATTCTTACTGAAGCTTTCTTT.

The chain carries TRBV18 and TRBJ2-7; weak D call: TRBD1 (7 bases). This CDR3 is built from 16 residues. Between the trimmed V and J ends, which lost 2 bases and 5 bases, there was a span of 19 bases. Germline CDR1 and CDR2: KGHSH and LQKENI. The CDR3 DNA follows: TGTGCCAGCTCACCAGCCGGGACAGTGGGGGAGGACGAGCAGTACTTC. Protein product: CASSPAGTVGEDEQYF.

The chain uses TRBV6-2 or TRBV6-3 and TRBJ1-1; the D gene is possibly TRBD1 (5 bases). Per the germline V gene, CDR1 is MNHEY and CDR2 is SVGEGT. The CDR3 covers 12 residues. V dropped 4 bases and J dropped 4 bases, with 7 bases sitting between them. CDR3: CASSFQGTEAFF. CDR3 nucleotides: TGTGCCAGCAGTTTCCAGGGCACTGAAGCTTTCTTT.

This clone was picked up one time. The gene calls are TRBV5-1 and TRBJ2-7, with TRBD1 matching over 9 bases. The CDR3 is 14 amino acids. Germline assignment: CDR1 SGHRS and CDR2 YFSETQ. J gave up 5 bases and V 3 bases, and 6 bases lay outside the gene matches. The CDR3 nucleotides are TGCGCCAGCAGCTCCCGACAGGGGGGCAACGAGCAGTACTTC. Translation: CASSSRQGGNEQYF.

Here the CDR3 reads CASSLNEVETQYF. The CDR3 bases are TGTGCCAGTAGTCTGAATGAGGTCGAGACCCAGTACTTC. The chain combines TRBV19 with TRBJ2-5; D gene ambiguous. V was shortened by 5 bases and J by 5 bases, with 12 bases between the two germline ends. The germline CDR1 and CDR2 sequences are LNHDA and SQIVND (reference sequence). The CDR3 has 13 amino acids. Combining the CDR3 with reference TRBV19 and TRBJ2-5 gives the whole variable domain DGGITQSPKYLFRKEGQNVTLSCEQNLNHDAMYWYRQDPGQGLRLIYYSQIVNDFQKGDIAEGYSVSREKKESFPLTVTSAQKNPTAFYLCASSLNEVETQYFGPGTRLLVL.

This clone was seen only once. The gene calls are TRBV19 and TRBJ2-2, with 15 positions matching TRBD2. This CDR3 has 18 residues. Germline V gene data show CDR1 as LNHDA and CDR2 as SQIVND (reference sequence). The ends lost 5 bases at V and 5 bases at J; junction bases unmatched: 9. The CDR3 nucleotides are TGTGCCAGTAGTCCCTCCGGACTAGCGGGGGGGCGTACCGGGGAGCTGTTTTTT. This codes for CASSPSGLAGGRTGELFF.

The chain couples TRBV24-1 to TRBJ1-3; 8 nucleotides match TRBD1. The germline V gene has CDR1 KGHDR and CDR2 SFDVKD. Germline trimming cut 2 bases from V and 6 bases from J; bases unmatched to any gene: 5. This CDR3 is 15 amino acids long. Here the CDR3 reads CATSDSWDRKNTIYF. CDR3 in DNA: TGTGCCACCAGTGATTCTTGGGACAGGAAAAACACCATATATTTT.